This T cell receptor (beta chain) stems from a study of regulatory T cells in long-lasting Graves disease. Study context: Graves' patients who were just diagnosed had used antithyroid drugs for under 3 months.

Arm-PCR of CDR3 regions with iRepertoire HTBI primers generated TCR beta libraries. MiXCR, run by TCRdb on the multiplex PCR reads, gives a single entry per CDR3 protein. This sample has over 500,000 distinct CDR3 sequences, with around 17% found just once. This clonotype was seen repeatedly, ten times or more. V lost 6 bases to trimming and J lost 2 bases; unmatched junction nucleotides: 9. Germline-derived CDR1 and CDR2 are SNHLY and FYNNEI. The CDR3 runs 16 residues. Time point specified: newly diagnosed GD, antithyroid drugs for less than 3 months. RNA extracted from PBMCs served as the sequencing template. The same data also went into a second study, on T cells in Graves' hyperthyroidism and ophthalmopathy. This second study says: Newly diagnosed hyperthyroidism patients aged 18 to 65 years had disease lasting under 2 months. Patients having uncontrolled infection, another autoimmune disease, pregnancy or lactation were not included. Blood samples included most of the expanded thyroid clonotypes exceeding 0.001.

The chain couples TRBV2 to TRBJ2-3, with 9 nucleotides matching TRBD2. This clonotype was sampled from a woman under 40 with Graves disease. This specimen was peripheral blood mononuclear cells (PBMCs), taken at new diagnosis, from a patient treated with antithyroid drugs. CDR3 residues: CASSPGEREVTDTQYF. The DNA for the CDR3 is TGTGCCAGCAGCCCCGGTGAGCGGGAGGTCACAGATACGCAGTATTTT.